In its sample, the clone carrying this TCR beta chain was seen a few times. Germline CDR1 is MDHEN and CDR2 is SYDVKM. V was pared by 7 bases and J by 7 bases, with 22 bases between. The CDR3 spans 16 residues. The data are from a study of blood T cell repertoires in COVID-19. At the level of the study: Italy, Spain and the United States were the sources of the convalescent and acute COVID-19 samples. From T cells, B-cell-depleted T cells, or PBMCs came the material, which was cDNA or gDNA.

In the authors' workflow: Amplified reference gene primers provided the basis for estimating nucleated cell counts. Here immunoSEQ multiplex PCR was the method, and the copy in TCRdb shows in-frame clones only, minus some. The V and J calls and clone size were taken over from that table, and D and trimming were inferred from the DNA. This sample has around 170,000 clones; approximately 90% occur once, and the top ten carry 3.5% to 5%. The source is a young woman with acute or convalescent COVID-19. The chain has TRBV28 and TRBJ2-2; a possible D gene is TRBD2 (6 bases). Sequencing used peripheral blood. Here the CDR3 DNA reads TGTGCCAGCACGCCAGGAGGGGCGAAGTTTGACGGGGAGCTGTTTTTT. Protein: CASTPGGAKFDGELFF. The variable domain in full, completed from reference TRBV28 and TRBJ2-2, reads DVKVTQSSRYLVKRTGEKVFLECVQDMDHENMFWYRQDPGLGLRLIYFSYDVKMKEKGDIPEGYSVSREKKERFSLILESASTNQTSMYLCASTPGGAKFDGELFFGEGSRLTVL.